The 20 T cell receptor beta chains below come from one sample, sequenced in a study of shared clonotypes between healthy human individuals. The table came from immunoSEQ multiplex PCR; TCRdb's copy has only in-frame clones and leaves some out. The table includes about 1 million clones, around 74% detected once. The sequenced sample consisted of memory CD4+ T cells sorted from blood. The subset: CD45RA-negative fraction. Source of these receptors: a man aged 18 to 29 in good health.

The rearrangement links TRBV11-2 to TRBJ2-1; TRBD2 might be the D (5 bases). The CDR3 is 15 residues long. CDR1 and CDR2 (germline): SGHAT, FQNNGV. V lost 5 bases to trimming and J lost 6 bases, with 17 bases between them. The CDR3 loop is CASSQQAEYSNEQFF. The CDR3 bases are TGTGCCAGCAGCCAACAAGCGGAATATAGCAATGAGCAGTTCTTC.

This rearrangement joins TRBV18 to TRBJ2-5; D might be TRBD2 (5 bases). The CDR3 is 13 residues long. V shed 3 bases and J shed 5 bases, with 10 bases lying between them. Germline V gene data show CDR1 as KGHSH and CDR2 as LQKENI. The CDR3 reads CASSPRRTETQYF. CDR3 nucleotides: TGTGCCAGCTCACCGCGGAGGACGGAGACCCAGTACTTC.

With respect to this clone: Other DNA sequences in this specimen translate into the identical CDR3. The J gene is TRBJ2-7, the V gene TRBV27; D is uncertain. CDR3 length: 11 residues. Per germline, CDR1 MNHEY and CDR2 SMNVEV (reference sequence). The V end was cut by 0 bases, the J end by 4 bases, with 1 base between. The CDR3 is CASSLSYEQYF. CDR3 sequence (DNA): TGTGCCAGCAGTTTATCGTACGAGCAGTACTTC.

The chain links TRBV25-1 to TRBJ2-3; 11 nucleotides agree with TRBD1. V lost 4 bases and J lost 6; bases outside the gene matches: 9. The CDR3 runs 16 residues. The germline V gene has CDR1 MGHDK and CDR2 SYGVNS. In DNA form, the CDR3 reads TGTGCCAGCAGTGCCTGGACAGGGGGCGCAGACGATACGCAGTATTTT. Amino acids: CASSAWTGGADDTQYF. The full variable domain, completed using reference TRBV25-1 and TRBJ2-3, is EADIYQTPRYLVIGTGKKITLECSQTMGHDKMYWYQQDPGMELHLIHYSYGVNSTEKGDLSSESTVSRIRTEHFPLTLESARPSHTSQYLCASSAWTGGADDTQYFGPGTRLTVL.

The chain recombines TRBV21-1 with TRBJ2-3. TRBV21-1 is labeled a pseudogene. This CDR3 has 17 amino acids. CDR3 sequence reads: CASSKDPQGPGGDTQYF. CDR3 nucleotide sequence: TGTGCCAGCAGCAAAGATCCCCAGGGCCCTGGGGGAGATACGCAGTATTTT.

The gene calls are TRBV18 and TRBJ2-3, with D perhaps assigned TRBD1 or TRBD2 (5 bases each). The V gene's germline CDR1 is KGHSH and CDR2 LQKENI. V was cut by 1 base and J by 5 bases, with 16 bases left in between. This CDR3 is built from 16 residues. The DNA of the CDR3 is TGTGCCAGCTCACCACGGGCCGGGTGGGGGAAAGATACGCAGTATTTT. Translated: CASSPRAGWGKDTQYF. The full variable domain, completed using reference TRBV18 and TRBJ2-3, is NAGVMQNPRHLVRRRGQEARLRCSPMKGHSHVYWYRQLPEEGLKFMVYLQKENIIDESGMPKERFSAEFPKEGPSILRIQQVVRGDSAAYFCASSPRAGWGKDTQYFGPGTRLTVL.

The chain is built from TRBV11-2 and TRBJ2-3; 11 bases match TRBD2. Germline V gives CDR1 SGHAT, CDR2 FQNNGV. This CDR3 spans 16 amino acids. V was clipped by 5 bases and J by 5 bases; unmatched bases: 9. The CDR3 DNA reads as TGTGCCAGCAGCCTGACTAGCGGGAAGGCGGTAGATACGCAGTATTTT. As protein: CASSLTSGKAVDTQYF.

The V call is TRBV2, the J call TRBJ2-7; possibly TRBD2 for D (6 bases). The V gene's germline CDR1 is SNHLY and CDR2 FYNNEI. The CDR3 contains 15 residues. V lost 0 bases and J lost 3, with 12 bases in between. The CDR3, as DNA: TGTGCCAGCAGTGAAGCGCTTCTGACTAGCTACGAGCAGTACTTC. This gives the protein CASSEALLTSYEQYF.

CDR3 residues: CASSPRAGLDLAKNIQYF. The DNA of the CDR3 is TGTGCCAGCAGCCCCAGAGCGGGACTTGACCTAGCCAAAAACATTCAGTACTTC. V gene TRBV7-2 combines with J gene TRBJ2-4, with 7 bases matching TRBD2. J lost 0 bases, V lost 5 bases, and 13 bases had no gene match. The CDR3 loop spans 18 amino acids. Germline V CDR1 and CDR2: SGHTA, FQGNSA.

The chain employs TRBV5-1 and TRBJ2-2, with 7 bases matching TRBD1. Germline lookup yields CDR1 SGHRS and CDR2 YFSETQ. This CDR3 contains 15 residues. With 4 bases clipped from V and 4 bases from J, the junction kept 7 bases outside the gene matches. CDR3 DNA: TGCGCCAGCAGCCAAGAGACAGGGTCCACCGGGGAGCTGTTTTTT. Residues: CASSQETGSTGELFF.

The chain has TRBV7-9 and TRBJ1-1; D is undetermined. V was clipped by 4 bases and J by 7 bases, with 10 bases between them. From germline, CDR1 is SEHNR and CDR2 FQNEAQ (reference sequence). The CDR3 is 12 amino acids. CDR3 coding DNA: TGTGCCAGCAGCTCCACGGTAGGTGAAGCTTTCTTT. Protein product: CASSSTVGEAFF. Full variable domain (remainder filled in from reference TRBV7-9 and TRBJ1-1): DTGVSQNPRHKITKRGQNVTFRCDPISEHNRLYWYRQTLGQGPEFLTYFQNEAQLEKSRLLSDRFSAERPKGSFSTLEIQRTEQGDSAMYLCASSSTVGEAFFGQGTRLTVV.

This chain joins TRBV30 and TRBJ2-7; D gene ambiguous. The V gene's germline CDR1 is GTSNPN and CDR2 SVGIG (reference sequence). The germline V and J ends were trimmed by 0 bases and 0 bases, with 18 bases remaining between them. This CDR3 contains 17 residues. The CDR3 loop reads CAWSVGLMGLSSYEQYF. For the CDR3, the DNA is TGTGCCTGGAGTGTAGGGTTAATGGGCCTGAGCTCCTACGAGCAGTACTTC.

This clone showed up just once. The V and J genes are TRBV5-1 and TRBJ2-3, with 8 bases fitting TRBD2. V gave up 6 bases and J gave up 3 bases; unmatched junction bases: 9. The CDR3 contains 15 residues. The germline V gene encodes CDR1 SGHRS and CDR2 YFSETQ. As DNA, the CDR3 is TGCGCCAGCAAGCCCGGGGGGGCCGGTACAGATACGCAGTATTTT. Translating gives CASKPGGAGTDTQYF.

The rearrangement links TRBV30 to TRBJ2-1, with 7 bases aligning to TRBD2. V shed 7 bases, J shed 8 bases, and the junction held 20 bases outside the gene matches. The CDR3 is made up of 16 amino acids. The V gene's germline CDR1 is GTSNPN and CDR2 SVGIG (reference sequence). CDR3 amino acids: CASLGVGEGLRYEQFF. The CDR3 DNA follows: TGTGCCTCCCTCGGGGTCGGGGAGGGCCTAAGGTATGAGCAGTTCTTC.

This rearrangement joins TRBV29-1 to TRBJ1-1; a weak D match, TRBD1 (6 bases). CDR1 and CDR2 (germline): SQVTM, ANQGSEA. V lost 7 bases and J lost 3, with 15 bases in between. This CDR3 contains 13 residues. In nucleotides, the CDR3 is TGCAGCGCCGAACAGGGTATGGACACTGAAGCTTTCTTT. Residues: CSAEQGMDTEAFF. The whole variable domain, remainder taken from reference TRBV29-1 and TRBJ1-1, is SAVISQKPSRDICQRGTSLTIQCQVDSQVTMMFWYRQQPGQSLTLIATANQGSEATYESGFVIDKFPISRPNLTFSTLTVSNMSPEDSSIYLCSAEQGMDTEAFFGQGTRLTVV.

Note on this clone: This specimen includes other DNA sequences encoding the same CDR3. This sequence joins TRBV5-1 and TRBJ2-5, with 9 bases matching TRBD2. CDR1 and CDR2 from the germline V gene are SGHRS and YFSETQ. The CDR3 covers 15 residues. The V segment lost 4 bases and the J segment 1 base; nucleotides outside the gene matches: 5. The CDR3 bases are TGCGCCAGCAGCCCCGTAGCGGGGGTCCAAGAGACCCAGTACTTC. It codes for CASSPVAGVQETQYF.

A remark on this clone: Germline is not matched at one junction end, which may reflect a read error. Other DNA sequences in the sample encode the same CDR3. V usage is TRBV6-5 and J usage is TRBJ1-3; D ambiguous. The CDR3 runs 11 residues. Per germline, CDR1 MNHEY and CDR2 SVGAGI. CDR3: CASVNGNTIYF. The CDR3 nucleotides are TGCGCCAGCGTTAATGGAAACACCATATATTTT.

This clone appeared a few times. V is TRBV25-1 and J is TRBJ1-1; no firm D call. CDR1 is MGHDK and CDR2 is SYGVNS in the germline V gene. The germline V and J ends were trimmed by 3 bases and 0 bases, with 5 bases remaining between them. The CDR3 loop spans 13 amino acids. The CDR3 region is CASSDILNTEAFF. The CDR3 nucleotides are TGTGCCAGCAGTGATATCTTGAACACTGAAGCTTTCTTT.

In nucleotides, the CDR3 is TGCGCCAGCAGCTTGGGACAGGATAACTATGGCTACACCTTC. Amino acids: CASSLGQDNYGYTF. The V and J genes are TRBV5-1 and TRBJ1-2, with D perhaps TRBD1 (6 bases). Looked up from germline, CDR1 is SGHRS and CDR2 is YFSETQ. The length of the CDR3 is 14 residues. Deletions cut 0 bases from V and 1 base from J, with 7 bases between. Full variable domain (missing parts from reference TRBV5-1 and TRBJ1-2): KAGVTQTPRYLIKTRGQQVTLSCSPISGHRSVSWYQQTPGQGLQFLFEYFSETQRNKGNFPGRFSGRQFSNSRSEMNVSTLELGDSALYLCASSLGQDNYGYTFGSGTRLTVV.

V gene TRBV10-3 combines with J gene TRBJ2-7; TRBD1 might be the D (8 bases). The CDR3 is 15 amino acids. Trimming stripped 9 bases from V and 2 bases from J, with 20 bases between. Germline V gene sequence: CDR1 ENHRY, CDR2 SYGVKD. The CDR3: CAILQGGGLAYEQYF. The CDR3 DNA reads as TGTGCCATACTACAGGGGGGAGGGCTCGCCTACGAGCAGTACTTC.